What follows describes a single TCR beta chain. The antigen remains unidentified. Germline CDR1 reads LGHNA; CDR2 reads YSLEER. Deletions cut 0 bases from V and 5 bases from J, with 18 bases between. The CDR3 is 17 residues long. The method was immunoSEQ multiplex PCR; TCRdb's version includes in-frame clones alone and lacks a portion of them. The sample has approximately 100,000 clones, 70% to 90% seen once. This entry belongs to a study of T cell responses to AZD1222 COVID-19 vaccine. Findings of the study overall: White British ancestry dominated among donors, who included more females, and clonal diversity was possibly underestimated.

This clonotype originated in an adult who received the AZD1222 COVID-19 vaccine. This chain connects TRBV4-3 to TRBJ2-3, with TRBD2 as a possible D gene (7 bases). The source material was peripheral blood, sampled 28 days after the second AZD1222 dose. CDR3 DNA: TGCGCCAGCAGCCAAGACCTAGGGGGAGGGCCAAGAGATACGCAGTATTTT. Its translation is CASSQDLGGGPRDTQYF.